The entry that follows covers one T cell receptor (beta chain) sequence. Its antigen is as yet unknown. The sample originates from a study of early T cells in non-severe SARS-CoV-2 infection. Study-wide background: Sequencing input comprised bulk RNA from unsorted whole blood; chain pairing was not available.

The germline gives CDR1 MDHEN, CDR2 SYDVKM. The CDR3 totals 11 residues. The V and J ends lost 3 bases and 4 bases respectively, with 4 bases between them. Findings and limits, study-wide: Matching with VDJdb favored anti-spike CD8 responses (missing private and CD4 specificities).

Individual cDNA molecules were tagged with unique molecular identifiers, the study reported. TCRdb called the 5' RACE reads again in MiXCR, with one record for every CDR3 protein. Found here are 46,000 or so distinct CDR3 sequences, about 13% of them singletons; the top ten hold about 10%. The chain couples TRBV28 to TRBJ2-7; no firm D call. The clonotype originates from an adult who was a healthcare worker with PCR-confirmed SARS-CoV-2 infection or an uninfected control (not recorded which). Sequenced sample: whole blood. CDR3 sequence reads: CASSFKYEQYF. The DNA for the CDR3 is TGTGCCAGCAGTTTCAAGTACGAGCAGTACTTC. Combining the CDR3 with reference TRBV28 and TRBJ2-7 gives the whole variable domain DVKVTQSSRYLVKRTGEKVFLECVQDMDHENMFWYRQDPGLGLRLIYFSYDVKMKEKGDIPEGYSVSREKKERFSLILESASTNQTSMYLCASSFKYEQYFGPGTRLTVT.